Included here is one T cell receptor beta chain sequence, with context. Antigen specificity is unknown. The data originate from a study of T cell responses to AZD1222 COVID-19 vaccine. Study outcomes and limitations: Two AZD1222 administrations were followed by greater Spike-specific TCR breadth and depth. Across spike, vaccine-associated CD4 TCRs were found, dominant at 160-218 and 743-854.

Second-dose schedules of about 4 or about 12 weeks were combined. Method: immunoSEQ multiplex PCR; TCRdb's copy keeps in-frame clones and lacks some. The sample has about 75,000 clones; around 86% are singletons. This specimen was peripheral blood, taken 28 days after the second AZD1222 dose. The clonotype originates from an adult who received the AZD1222 COVID-19 vaccine.

CDR3 sequence: CATSESGTGDGQPQHF. DNA of the CDR3: TGTGCCACCAGTGAGTCTGGGACAGGGGATGGTCAGCCCCAGCATTTT. The rearrangement joins TRBV24-1 to TRBJ1-5; 10 bases map to TRBD1. J gave up 6 bases and V 4 bases, and 8 bases lay outside the gene matches. Germline CDR1 and CDR2: KGHDR and SFDVKD. The length of the CDR3 is 16 residues.